The 8 T cell receptor beta chains in this list originate from one sample, sequenced in a study of cytomegalovirus exposure and HLA in healthy donors. Use of 60 Vbeta and 13 Jbeta primers characterized the PCR. TCRdb keeps only in-frame clones here, not all; method: immunoSEQ multiplex PCR. The table has under 200,000 clones, 79% seen once. The sequenced sample consisted of PBMCs. The source of these receptors is a male donor in good health and CMV-seropositive.

This chain links TRBV2 with TRBJ2-5, with unresolved D. This CDR3 has 11 residues. Trimming left V 4 bases short and J 7 bases short, with 7 bases between. The germline V gene encodes CDR1 SNHLY and CDR2 FYNNEI. CDR3 loop: CASSASGTQYF. The CDR3 DNA reads as TGTGCCAGCAGTGCCTCGGGGACCCAGTACTTC.

This clone was found once. J is TRBJ1-3 and V is TRBV25-1; unclear D gene. The CDR3 has 15 residues. V was clipped by 1 base and J by 0 bases, with 7 bases between them. Germline V CDR1 and CDR2: MGHDK, SYGVNS. CDR3: CASSELKSSGNTIYF. CDR3 DNA sequence: TGTGCCAGCAGTGAATTGAAGAGCTCTGGAAACACCATATATTTT.

The V gene is TRBV7-9, the J gene TRBJ1-2; no clear D. The CDR3 is 12 residues long. Looked up from germline, CDR1 is SEHNR and CDR2 is FQNEAQ (reference sequence). The V and J ends lost 1 base and 4 bases respectively, with 4 bases between them. The DNA of the CDR3 is TGTGCCAGCAGCTTAGAGCGCTATGGCTACACCTTC. Encoded protein: CASSLERYGYTF.

As for this clone: One end of the junction fails to match germline, which may point to a read error. The chain combines TRBV29-1 with TRBJ2-3, with 7 bases fitting TRBD2. The V gene's germline CDR1 is SQVTM and CDR2 ANQGSEA. The CDR3 is made up of 12 amino acids. CDR3 nucleotides: TGCAGCATTGAGCGGGGACCCGATACGCAGTATTTT. Translation gives CSIERGPDTQYF.

The chain has TRBV28 and TRBJ2-7; 7 bases fit TRBD2. Losses at the gene ends were 5 bases for V and 4 bases for J; bases not matched to a gene: 11. The CDR3 length is 15 residues. Germline V gene data show CDR1 as MDHEN and CDR2 as SYDVKM. The CDR3 DNA reads TGTGCCAGCAGTCCCAGTGGAGCGGGAACATACGAGCAGTACTTC. This sequence encodes CASSPSGAGTYEQYF.

This clone has only one observation. The genes are TRBV6-1 and TRBJ2-6; D is unresolved. This CDR3 is built from 15 residues. Looked up from germline, CDR1 is MNHNS and CDR2 is SASEGT. The V end lost 4 bases, the J end lost 0 bases, and 7 bases lay between the germline ends. The CDR3 sequence is CASSASYSGANVLTF. CDR3 coding DNA: TGTGCCAGCAGTGCCTCTTACTCTGGGGCCAACGTCCTGACTTTC.

CDR3 sequence: CASSLTPRYNEQFF. The CDR3 coding sequence is TGTGCCAGCAGTTTAACCCCCAGGTACAATGAGCAGTTCTTC. The chain combines TRBV11-2 with TRBJ2-1; D is unresolved. Looked up from germline, CDR1 is SGHAT and CDR2 is FQNNGV. V lost 6 bases to trimming and J lost 4 bases, with 13 bases between them. The CDR3 totals 14 residues.

The rearrangement joins TRBV19 to TRBJ2-7, with D possibly matching TRBD1 (7 bases). V lost 3 bases and J 5 bases, leaving 17 bases between the germline ends. This CDR3 has 15 amino acids. CDR1 LNHDA and CDR2 SQIVND come from the germline V gene (reference sequence). The CDR3: CASSIMWGDSHEQYF. The CDR3 DNA sequence: TGTGCCAGTAGTATTATGTGGGGGGACAGCCACGAGCAGTACTTC.